These 21 T cell receptor beta chains were sequenced from one sample in a study of blood T cell repertoires in COVID-19. Sequenced by immunoSEQ multiplex PCR; TCRdb stores in-frame clones only, minus some. This table holds roughly 290,000 clones, around 82% found once. The sequencing input was peripheral blood. The receptors were sampled from a person aged 65 to 85 with COVID-19, enrolled during active disease.

The chain links TRBV7-9 to TRBJ2-5, with a weak D call TRBD2 (6 bases). Trimming took 5 bases from V and 4 from J, leaving 14 bases between them. Germline CDR1 is SEHNR and CDR2 is FQNEAQ (reference sequence). The length of the CDR3 is 14 residues. The CDR3 region has the DNA TGTGCCAGCAGCCCAGGGACTGTTTCAGAGACCCAGTACTTC. It yields the protein CASSPGTVSETQYF.

This chain uses TRBV29-1 with TRBJ2-1; 14 bases are a match to TRBD2. With 4 bases clipped from V and 9 bases from J, the junction kept 11 bases outside the gene matches. CDR1 is SQVTM and CDR2 is ANQGSEA in the germline V gene. The CDR3 length is 16 residues. CDR3 in DNA: TGCAGCGTTGGGGACAGGGGACTAGCGGGAGAAGGTGAGCAGTTCTTC. It codes for CSVGDRGLAGEGEQFF.

This clone has only a few counts. The chain is built from TRBV5-1 and TRBJ2-2; the D gene is possibly TRBD1 (6 bases). There are 15 residues in the CDR3. Germline CDR1 SGHRS, CDR2 YFSETQ. Trimming left V 3 bases short and J 6 bases short, with 15 bases between. The CDR3 region is CASSSSQGWAGELFF. CDR3 nucleotides: TGCGCCAGCAGCTCGAGCCAGGGGTGGGCCGGGGAGCTGTTTTTT.

The chain carries TRBV5-1 and TRBJ2-5; possible D gene TRBD2, 5 bases. V lost 0 bases and J 4 bases, leaving 10 bases between the germline ends. The CDR3 loop spans 14 amino acids. Germline loops: CDR1 SGHRS, CDR2 YFSETQ. CDR3 sequence reads: CASSLGFGGETQYF. The CDR3 coding sequence is TGCGCCAGCAGCTTGGGGTTCGGAGGAGAGACCCAGTACTTC. Looking up the rest from reference TRBV5-1 and TRBJ2-5 gives the full variable domain: KAGVTQTPRYLIKTRGQQVTLSCSPISGHRSVSWYQQTPGQGLQFLFEYFSETQRNKGNFPGRFSGRQFSNSRSEMNVSTLELGDSALYLCASSLGFGGETQYFGPGTRLLVL.

The CDR3 DNA reads as TGTGCCAGCAGCGCGGGGGGCAAAGGTGAAAAACTGTTTTTT. It yields the protein CASSAGGKGEKLFF. This chain connects TRBV7-2 to TRBJ1-4; TRBD1 might be the D (6 bases). Germline CDR1 SGHTA, CDR2 FQGNSA. Trimming left V 5 bases short and J 7 bases short, with 14 bases between. The CDR3 has 14 amino acids.

Comment on this clone: The same CDR3 arises from other DNA sequences in this sample as well. The rearrangement uses TRBV20-1 and TRBJ2-3; D gene uncertain. The CDR3 runs to 11 residues. The V end lost 6 bases, the J end lost 1 base, and 5 bases lay between the germline ends. Germline V gene data show CDR1 as DFQATT and CDR2 as SNEGSKA (reference sequence). CDR3 region: CSAQGTDTQYF. The CDR3 nucleotides are TGCAGTGCCCAGGGCACAGATACGCAGTATTTT.

This clone has only one observation. The chain links TRBV21-1 to TRBJ2-2; TRBD2, the table's D call, was not compared with the DNA. TRBV21-1 is deemed a pseudogene. The CDR3 covers 20 residues. CDR3 sequence reads: CASSKDPYHIGRAAVGELFF. The CDR3 DNA is TGTGCCAGCAGCAAAGACCCGTACCACATAGGGAGGGCCGCAGTTGGGGAGCTGTTTTTT.

This sequence joins TRBV11-3 and TRBJ2-1; D not resolved. Trimming removed 5 bases from V and 0 bases from J, with 11 bases in between. The CDR3 consists of 15 residues. Germline CDR1 reads SGHNT; CDR2 reads YENEEA. The CDR3 DNA is TGTGCCAGCAGCCCCCAGGATAGCTCCTACAATGAGCAGTTCTTC. Its translation is CASSPQDSSYNEQFF.

This chain connects TRBV15 to TRBJ1-6, with unresolved D. CDR3 length: 15 residues. Germline V CDR1 and CDR2: LNHNV, YYDKDF (reference sequence). V shed 0 bases and J shed 10 bases, with 13 bases lying between them. The CDR3 nucleotides are TGTGCCACCAGCAGAGATCTCTTGAGAAACTCACCCCTCCACTTT. It codes for CATSRDLLRNSPLHF.

The V gene is TRBV7-8, the J gene TRBJ2-7; perhaps TRBD2 as D (6 bases). Trimming cost V 1 base and J 1 base, with 14 bases left between them. CDR1 is SGHVS and CDR2 is FQNEAQ in the germline V gene. This CDR3 comprises 16 residues. The DNA of the CDR3 is TGTGCCAGCAGCTTAGAATCTGGGACTCGATCCTACGAGCAGTACTTC. This encodes CASSLESGTRSYEQYF.

The CDR3 region is CARGGGRTADTQYF. CDR3 DNA sequence: TGTGCCAGGGGGGGCGGGAGAACGGCAGATACGCAGTATTTT. The chain uses TRBV2 and TRBJ2-3; a possible D gene is TRBD2 (7 bases). V was trimmed by 9 bases and J by 4 bases, leaving 17 bases between them. CDR3 length: 14 residues. CDR1 is SNHLY and CDR2 is FYNNEI in the germline V gene.

This chain uses TRBV5-4 with TRBJ2-1, with 9 bases aligning to TRBD2. The CDR3 is 15 amino acids. After removal of 4 bases from V and 5 bases from J, the junction contained 7 bases not matched to a gene. CDR1 is SGHNT, CDR2 YYREEE, per germline (reference sequence). DNA for the CDR3: TGTGCCAGCAGCCCAACTAGCGGGCGCAACAATGAGCAGTTCTTC. Its protein is CASSPTSGRNNEQFF.

The chain links TRBV20-1 to TRBJ2-1, with D unresolved. Trimming left V 3 bases short and J 0 bases short, with 9 bases between. Germline V CDR1 and CDR2: DFQATT, SNEGSKA (reference sequence). CDR3 length: 14 amino acids. The CDR3 spells CSASPRISYNEQFF. The DNA for the CDR3 is TGCAGTGCTAGTCCCAGGATCTCCTACAATGAGCAGTTCTTC.

The V gene is TRBV5-1, the J gene TRBJ2-1, with 8 nucleotides matching TRBD1. The length of the CDR3 is 15 residues. Unmatched junction bases numbered 8, after V lost 1 base and J lost 8 bases. The germline CDR1 and CDR2 sequences are SGHRS and YFSETQ. The CDR3 protein is CASSLTGGRRDEQFF. CDR3 coding DNA: TGCGCCAGCAGCTTGACAGGGGGACGTAGAGATGAGCAGTTCTTC.

The chain carries TRBV19 and TRBJ1-2; 12 bases are a match to TRBD1. CDR3 size: 17 residues. In germline, CDR1 is LNHDA, CDR2 SQIVND (reference sequence). With 6 bases clipped from V and 6 bases from J, the junction kept 14 bases outside the gene matches. For the CDR3, the DNA is TGTGCCAGTAGGAGAAACATTTACCGGGACAGGGGGCATGGCTACACCTTC. Translating gives CASRRNIYRDRGHGYTF. The full variable domain, rest sourced from reference TRBV19 and TRBJ1-2, is DGGITQSPKYLFRKEGQNVTLSCEQNLNHDAMYWYRQDPGQGLRLIYYSQIVNDFQKGDIAEGYSVSREKKESFPLTVTSAQKNPTAFYLCASRRNIYRDRGHGYTFGSGTRLTVV.

This clone showed up just once. The rearrangement uses TRBV7-2 and TRBJ1-3, with a weak D call TRBD1 (6 bases). CDR1 is SGHTA and CDR2 is FQGNSA in the germline V gene. The CDR3 consists of 15 residues. V was cut by 6 bases and J by 2 bases, with 14 bases left in between. CDR3 sequence reads: CASSPDRNPGNTIYF. The CDR3, as DNA: TGTGCCAGCAGTCCAGACAGGAACCCTGGAAACACCATATATTTT.

V and J are TRBV6-2 or TRBV6-3 and TRBJ1-1; D is possibly TRBD1 (5 bases). Germline V lookup: CDR1 MNHEY, CDR2 SVGEGT. This CDR3 region has 14 residues. V was trimmed by 2 bases and J by 5 bases, leaving 12 bases between them. The CDR3 DNA reads as TGTGCCAGCAGTTACATTGGGGCGGGGACTGAAGCTTTCTTT. Protein: CASSYIGAGTEAFF.

This chain links TRBV6-5 with TRBJ2-1; 9 bases are shared with TRBD2. V was clipped by 8 bases and J by 10 bases; unmatched bases: 12. This CDR3 spans 14 amino acids. Per the germline V gene, CDR1 is MNHEY and CDR2 is SVGAGI. CDR3 residues: CASSKREVTPEQFF. CDR3 nucleotides: TGTGCCAGCTCAAAGCGGGAGGTAACCCCGGAGCAGTTCTTC.

This clone occurred once. The chain combines TRBV11-3 with TRBJ2-1, with 10 positions matching TRBD1. The length of the CDR3 is 16 residues. Losses at the gene ends were 6 bases for V and 2 bases for J; bases not matched to a gene: 7. Per germline, CDR1 SGHNT and CDR2 YENEEA. This CDR3 reads CASSLSGQGAYNEQFF. CDR3 DNA: TGTGCCAGCAGTTTATCCGGACAGGGGGCCTACAATGAGCAGTTCTTC. The full variable domain, in which reference TRBV11-3 and TRBJ2-1 provide the parts outside the CDR3, is EAGVVQSPRYKIIEKKQPVAFWCNPISGHNTLYWYLQNLGQGPELLIRYENEEAVDDSQLPKDRFSAERLKGVDSTLKIQPAELGDSAVYLCASSLSGQGAYNEQFFGPGTRLTVL.

This sequence joins TRBV6-5 and TRBJ2-6; a weak D match, TRBD1 (5 bases). Germline V CDR1 and CDR2: MNHEY, SVGAGI. This CDR3 contains 15 residues. V shed 5 bases and J shed 3 bases, with 11 bases lying between them. CDR3 sequence (DNA): TGTGCCAGCAGTCCCCAAGGGGTTGGGGCCAACGTCCTGACTTTC. The encoded protein is CASSPQGVGANVLTF.

The rearrangement links TRBV28 to TRBJ2-3, with TRBD2 matching over 7 bases. The V segment lost 7 bases and the J segment 2 bases; nucleotides outside the gene matches: 6. Germline V gives CDR1 MDHEN, CDR2 SYDVKM. CDR3 length: 14 residues. The CDR3 spells CASMAGALTDTQYF. CDR3 DNA: TGTGCCAGCATGGCGGGAGCCCTCACAGATACGCAGTATTTT.